The 3 T cell receptor beta chains presented below share a single source sample, sequenced in a study of CD8+CD57+ T cells in acquired aplastic anemia. TCR beta VDJ and CDR3 profiling used genomic DNA as template. TCRdb reprocessed the reads with MiXCR, giving one entry per CDR3 protein. The table shows about 220,000 distinct CDR3 sequences, with 34% occurring only once. Material for sequencing was sorted CD4+, CD8+, or CD8+CD57+ T cells (not recorded which) from PBMCs. These receptors came from a human donor in good health, serving as a control.

The sample holds a few counts of this clonotype. The chain is built from TRBV5-5 and TRBJ1-5; D is unclear. The V gene's germline CDR1 is SGHKS and CDR2 YYEKEE (reference sequence). V dropped 0 bases and J dropped 4 bases, with 11 bases sitting between them. The CDR3 covers 15 residues. Here the CDR3 reads CASSLGEKRNQPQHF. The CDR3 DNA reads TGTGCCAGCAGCTTGGGTGAAAAGAGGAATCAGCCCCAGCATTTT.

Ten or more counts support this clonotype. The CDR3 bases are TGTGCCAGCAGCGCCGACAGGGGCGAGCAGTACTTC. This sequence encodes CASSADRGEQYF. The chain combines TRBV3-1 with TRBJ2-7; 8 nucleotides line up with TRBD1. In germline, CDR1 is LGHDT, CDR2 YNNKEL (reference sequence). CDR3 length equals 12 residues. Trimming took 5 bases from V and 6 from J; bases not matched to a gene: 3.

This clonotype was picked up many times. The chain couples TRBV7-3 to TRBJ2-3; TRBD2 agrees at 7 bases. The CDR3 length is 13 residues. CDR1 and CDR2 (germline): SGHTA, FQGTGA. V shed 8 bases and J 1 base; nucleotides not matched to a gene: 3. CDR3 nucleotides: TGTGCCAGCGGGAGGGGTGGCACAGATACGCAGTATTTT. Its translation is CASGRGGTDTQYF.